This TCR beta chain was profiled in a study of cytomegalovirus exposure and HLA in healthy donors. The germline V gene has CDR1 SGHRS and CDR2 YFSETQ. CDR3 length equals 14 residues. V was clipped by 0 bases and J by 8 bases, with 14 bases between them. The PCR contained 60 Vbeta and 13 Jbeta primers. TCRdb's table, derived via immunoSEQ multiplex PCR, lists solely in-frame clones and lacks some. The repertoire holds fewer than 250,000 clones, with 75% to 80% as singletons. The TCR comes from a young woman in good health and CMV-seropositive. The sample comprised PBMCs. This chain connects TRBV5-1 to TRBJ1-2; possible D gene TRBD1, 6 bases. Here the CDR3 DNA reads TGCGCCAGCAGCTTGGTTACAGGGATGAGGGGCTACACCTTC. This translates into CASSLVTGMRGYTF.